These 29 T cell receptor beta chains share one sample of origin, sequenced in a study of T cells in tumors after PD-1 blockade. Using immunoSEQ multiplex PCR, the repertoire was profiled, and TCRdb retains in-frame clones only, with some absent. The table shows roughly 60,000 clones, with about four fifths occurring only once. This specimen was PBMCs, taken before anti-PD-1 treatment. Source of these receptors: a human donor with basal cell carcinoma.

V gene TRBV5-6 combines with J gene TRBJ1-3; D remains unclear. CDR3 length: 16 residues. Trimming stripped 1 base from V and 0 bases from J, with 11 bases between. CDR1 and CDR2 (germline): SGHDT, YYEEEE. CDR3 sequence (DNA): TGTGCCAGCAGCTTGAGACTATTCCCCTCTGGAAACACCATATATTTT. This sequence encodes CASSLRLFPSGNTIYF.

The CDR3 nucleotides are TGTGCCAGTAGTGTCTCTACAGGGACTGGAAACACCATATATTTT. Translated: CASSVSTGTGNTIYF. This rearrangement joins TRBV19 to TRBJ1-3, with a possible D match to TRBD1 (6 bases). This CDR3 comprises 15 residues. V shed 5 bases and J shed 2 bases, with 13 bases lying between them. Germline CDR1 is LNHDA and CDR2 is SQIVND (reference sequence).

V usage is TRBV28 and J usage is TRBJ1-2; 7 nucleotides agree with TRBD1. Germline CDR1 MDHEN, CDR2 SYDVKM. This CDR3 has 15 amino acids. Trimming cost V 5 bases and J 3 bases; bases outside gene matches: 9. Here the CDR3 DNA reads TGTGCCAGCAGTCCCCCACAGGGGTATGACTATGGCTACACCTTC. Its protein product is CASSPPQGYDYGYTF.

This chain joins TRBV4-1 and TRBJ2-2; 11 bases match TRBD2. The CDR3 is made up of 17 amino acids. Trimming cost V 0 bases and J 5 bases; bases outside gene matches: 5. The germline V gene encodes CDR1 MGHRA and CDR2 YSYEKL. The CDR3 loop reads CASSQERLAGGTGELFF. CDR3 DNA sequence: TGCGCCAGCAGCCAAGAGAGGCTAGCGGGGGGTACCGGGGAGCTGTTTTTT.

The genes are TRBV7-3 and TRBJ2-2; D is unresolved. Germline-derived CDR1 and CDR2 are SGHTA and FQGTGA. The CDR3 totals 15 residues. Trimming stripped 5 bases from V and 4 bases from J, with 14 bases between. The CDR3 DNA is TGTGCCAGCAGCCCCCGGTCTTTCGGCACCGGGGAGCTGTTTTTT. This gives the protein CASSPRSFGTGELFF.

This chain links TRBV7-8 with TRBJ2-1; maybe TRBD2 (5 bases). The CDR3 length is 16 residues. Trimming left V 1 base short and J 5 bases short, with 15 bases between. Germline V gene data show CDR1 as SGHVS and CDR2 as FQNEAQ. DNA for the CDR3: TGTGCCAGCAGCTTAGTCTCTGCGGGCGAGAACAATGAGCAGTTCTTC. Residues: CASSLVSAGENNEQFF.

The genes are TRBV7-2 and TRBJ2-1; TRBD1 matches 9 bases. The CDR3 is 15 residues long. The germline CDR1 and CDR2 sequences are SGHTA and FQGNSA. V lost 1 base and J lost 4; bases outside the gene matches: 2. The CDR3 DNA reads TGTGCCAGCAGCTTAGACAGGGGGCTTTACAATGAGCAGTTCTTC. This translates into CASSLDRGLYNEQFF.

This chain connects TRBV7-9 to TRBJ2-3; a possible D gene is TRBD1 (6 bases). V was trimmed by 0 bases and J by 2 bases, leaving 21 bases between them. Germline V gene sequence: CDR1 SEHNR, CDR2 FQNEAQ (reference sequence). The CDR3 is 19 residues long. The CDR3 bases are TGTGCCAGCAGCTTAGCCTCCCTGAAACAGGGTATCAACACAGATACGCAGTATTTT. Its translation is CASSLASLKQGINTDTQYF.

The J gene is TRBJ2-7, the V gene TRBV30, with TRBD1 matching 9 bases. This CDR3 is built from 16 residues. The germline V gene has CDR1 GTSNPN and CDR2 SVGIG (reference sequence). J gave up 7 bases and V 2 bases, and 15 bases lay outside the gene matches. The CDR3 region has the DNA TGTGCCTGGAGTTTGGGACAGGGAGAGACTACGGGAGAGCAGTACTTC. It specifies CAWSLGQGETTGEQYF. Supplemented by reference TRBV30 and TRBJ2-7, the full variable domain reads SQTIHQWPATLVQPVGSPLSLECTVEGTSNPNLYWYRQAAGRGLQLLFYSVGIGQISSEVPQNLSASRPQDRQFILSSKKLLLSDSGFYLCAWSLGQGETTGEQYFGPGTRLTVT.

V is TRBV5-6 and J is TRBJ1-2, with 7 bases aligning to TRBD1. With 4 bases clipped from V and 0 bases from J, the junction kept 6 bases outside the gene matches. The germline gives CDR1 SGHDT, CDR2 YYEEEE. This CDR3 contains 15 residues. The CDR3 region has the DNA TGTGCCAGCAGCGAAACCGGGACAGCTAACTATGGCTACACCTTC. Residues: CASSETGTANYGYTF.

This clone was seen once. The CDR3 loop reads CASGREYEQYF. CDR3 nucleotide sequence: TGTGCCAGCGGCAGAGAATACGAGCAGTACTTC. The chain carries TRBV11-3 and TRBJ2-7; D call uncertain. Germline-derived CDR1 and CDR2 are SGHNT and YENEEA. This CDR3 region has 11 residues. V shed 8 bases and J shed 4 bases, with 9 bases lying between them.

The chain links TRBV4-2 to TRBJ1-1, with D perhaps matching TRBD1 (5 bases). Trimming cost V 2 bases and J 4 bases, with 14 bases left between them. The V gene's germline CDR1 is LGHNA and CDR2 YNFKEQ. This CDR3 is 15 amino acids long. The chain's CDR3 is CASSQISGQGTEAFF. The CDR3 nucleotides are TGTGCCAGCAGCCAAATTTCAGGGCAGGGCACTGAAGCTTTCTTT.

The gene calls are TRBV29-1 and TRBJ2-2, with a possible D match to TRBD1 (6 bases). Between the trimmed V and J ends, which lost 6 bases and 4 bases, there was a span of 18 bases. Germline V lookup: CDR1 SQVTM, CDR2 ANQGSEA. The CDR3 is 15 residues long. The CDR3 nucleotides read TGCAGCGTAGATACAGGGTCTCGTGGCACCGGGGAGCTGTTTTTT. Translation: CSVDTGSRGTGELFF.

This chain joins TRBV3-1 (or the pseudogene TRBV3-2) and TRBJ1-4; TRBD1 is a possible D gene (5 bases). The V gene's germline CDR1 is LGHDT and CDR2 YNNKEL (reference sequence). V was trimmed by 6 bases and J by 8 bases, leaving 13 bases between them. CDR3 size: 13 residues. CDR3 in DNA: TGTGCCAGCAGATCGCCGGGACGGGAAAAACTGTTTTTT. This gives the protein CASRSPGREKLFF.

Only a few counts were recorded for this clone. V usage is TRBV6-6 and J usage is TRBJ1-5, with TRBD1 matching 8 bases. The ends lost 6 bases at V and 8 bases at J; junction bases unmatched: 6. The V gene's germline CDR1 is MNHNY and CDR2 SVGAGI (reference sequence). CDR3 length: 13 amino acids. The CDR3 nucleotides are TGTGCCAGCAGACGACAGGGGATGGAGCCCCAGCATTTT. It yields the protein CASRRQGMEPQHF.

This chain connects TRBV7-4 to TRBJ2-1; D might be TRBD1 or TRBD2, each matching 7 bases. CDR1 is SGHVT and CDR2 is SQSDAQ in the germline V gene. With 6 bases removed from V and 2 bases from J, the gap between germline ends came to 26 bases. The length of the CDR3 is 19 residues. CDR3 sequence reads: CASSLQRQGGRGPYNEQFF. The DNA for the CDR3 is TGTGCCAGCAGTTTACAAAGACAGGGAGGGCGTGGCCCCTACAATGAGCAGTTCTTC.

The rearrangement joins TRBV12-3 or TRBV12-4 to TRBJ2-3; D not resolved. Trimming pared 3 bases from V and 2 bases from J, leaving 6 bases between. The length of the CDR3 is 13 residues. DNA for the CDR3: TGTGCCAGCAGTTTGACTGACACAGATACGCAGTATTTT. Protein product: CASSLTDTDTQYF.

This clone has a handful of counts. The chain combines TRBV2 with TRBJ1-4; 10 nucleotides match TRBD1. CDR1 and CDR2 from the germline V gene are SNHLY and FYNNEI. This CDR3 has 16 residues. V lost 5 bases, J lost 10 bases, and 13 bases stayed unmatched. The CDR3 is CASSLSSGQGNRKLFF. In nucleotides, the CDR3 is TGTGCCAGCAGTCTATCCTCGGGACAGGGGAACAGAAAACTGTTTTTT.

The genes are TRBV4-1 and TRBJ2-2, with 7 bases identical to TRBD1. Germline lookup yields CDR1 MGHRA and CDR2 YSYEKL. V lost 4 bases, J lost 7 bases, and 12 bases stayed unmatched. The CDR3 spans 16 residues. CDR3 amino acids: CASSPNLQGMGGELFF. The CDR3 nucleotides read TGCGCCAGCAGCCCAAATTTACAGGGGATGGGCGGGGAGCTGTTTTTT.

CDR3 protein: CATGASPYNEQFF. The CDR3 DNA reads TGTGCCACCGGAGCTTCACCCTACAATGAGCAGTTCTTC. This rearrangement joins TRBV2 to TRBJ2-1, with D unresolved. This CDR3 is 13 amino acids long. The germline gives CDR1 SNHLY, CDR2 FYNNEI. Trimming left V 10 bases short and J 2 bases short, with 12 bases between.

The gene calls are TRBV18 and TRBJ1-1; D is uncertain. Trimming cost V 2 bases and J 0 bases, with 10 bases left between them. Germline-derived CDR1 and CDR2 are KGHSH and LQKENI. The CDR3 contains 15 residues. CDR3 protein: CASSPRADMNTEAFF. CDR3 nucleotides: TGTGCCAGCTCACCAAGGGCGGATATGAACACTGAAGCTTTCTTT.

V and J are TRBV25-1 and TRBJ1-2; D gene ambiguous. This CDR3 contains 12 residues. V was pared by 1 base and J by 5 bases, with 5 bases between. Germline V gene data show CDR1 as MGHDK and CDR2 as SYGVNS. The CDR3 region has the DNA TGTGCCAGCAGTGAATTTGGGTATGGCTACACCTTC. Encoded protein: CASSEFGYGYTF.

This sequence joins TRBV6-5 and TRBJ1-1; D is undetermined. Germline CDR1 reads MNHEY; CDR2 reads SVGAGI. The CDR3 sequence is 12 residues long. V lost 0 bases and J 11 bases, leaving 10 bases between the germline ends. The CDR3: CASSYSKGRAFF. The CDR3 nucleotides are TGTGCCAGCAGTTACTCGAAAGGAAGGGCTTTCTTT.

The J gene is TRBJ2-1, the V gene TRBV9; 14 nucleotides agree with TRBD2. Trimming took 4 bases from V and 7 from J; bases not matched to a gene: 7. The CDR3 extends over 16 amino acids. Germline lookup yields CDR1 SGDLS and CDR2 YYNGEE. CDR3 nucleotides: TGTGCCAGCAGCCTTACCGGGACTAGCGGGGGAAATGAGCAGTTCTTC. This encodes CASSLTGTSGGNEQFF.

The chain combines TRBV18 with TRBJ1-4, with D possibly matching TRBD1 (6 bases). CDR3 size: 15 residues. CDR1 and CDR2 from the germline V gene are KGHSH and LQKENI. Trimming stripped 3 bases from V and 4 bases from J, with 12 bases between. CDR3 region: CASSPPTQGNEKLFF. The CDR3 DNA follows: TGTGCCAGCTCACCCCCGACACAGGGTAATGAAAAACTGTTTTTT.

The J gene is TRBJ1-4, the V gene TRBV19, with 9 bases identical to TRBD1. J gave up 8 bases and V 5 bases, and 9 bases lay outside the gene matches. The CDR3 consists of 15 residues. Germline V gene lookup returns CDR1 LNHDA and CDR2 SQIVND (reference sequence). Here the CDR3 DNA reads TGTGCCAGTAGTTCTAGGGGGACAGGGTTGGAAAAACTGTTTTTT. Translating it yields CASSSRGTGLEKLFF.

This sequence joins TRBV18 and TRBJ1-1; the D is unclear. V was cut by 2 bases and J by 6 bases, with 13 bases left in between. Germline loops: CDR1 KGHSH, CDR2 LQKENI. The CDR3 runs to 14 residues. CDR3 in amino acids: CASSPDKGLAEAFF. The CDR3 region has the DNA TGTGCCAGCTCACCAGACAAGGGCCTCGCTGAAGCTTTCTTT.

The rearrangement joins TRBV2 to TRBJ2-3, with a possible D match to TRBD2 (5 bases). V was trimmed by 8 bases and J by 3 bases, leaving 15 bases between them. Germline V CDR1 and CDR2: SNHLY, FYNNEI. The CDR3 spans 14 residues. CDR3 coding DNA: TGTGCCAGCCGACGGGGTATATATACAGATACGCAGTATTTT. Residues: CASRRGIYTDTQYF. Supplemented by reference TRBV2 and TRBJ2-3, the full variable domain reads EPEVTQTPSHQVTQMGQEVILRCVPISNHLYFYWYRQILGQKVEFLVSFYNNEISEKSEIFDDQFSVERPDGSNFTLKIRSTKLEDSAMYFCASRRGIYTDTQYFGPGTRLTVL.

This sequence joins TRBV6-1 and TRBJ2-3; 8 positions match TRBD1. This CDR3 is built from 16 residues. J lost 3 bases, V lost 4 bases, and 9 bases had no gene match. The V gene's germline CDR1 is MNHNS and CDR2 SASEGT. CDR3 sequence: CASSVNRQGRTDTQYF. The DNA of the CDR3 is TGTGCCAGCAGTGTCAATCGACAGGGGCGGACAGATACGCAGTATTTT.